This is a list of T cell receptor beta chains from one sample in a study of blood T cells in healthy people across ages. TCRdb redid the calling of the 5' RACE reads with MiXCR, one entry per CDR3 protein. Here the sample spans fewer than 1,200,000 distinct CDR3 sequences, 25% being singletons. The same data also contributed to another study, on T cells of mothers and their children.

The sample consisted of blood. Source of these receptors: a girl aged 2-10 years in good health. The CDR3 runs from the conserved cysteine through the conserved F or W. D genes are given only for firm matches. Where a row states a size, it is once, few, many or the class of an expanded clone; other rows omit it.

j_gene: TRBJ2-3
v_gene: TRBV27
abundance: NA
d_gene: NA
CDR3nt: TGTGCCAGCCTCCAGGAGGGGAGAGTGACAGGTACGCAGTATTTT
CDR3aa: CASLQEGRVTGTQYF

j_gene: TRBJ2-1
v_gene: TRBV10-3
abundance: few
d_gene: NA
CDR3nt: TGTGCCATCAGTACCCCGGGAGCTCTCTACAATGAGCAGTTCTTC
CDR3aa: CAISTPGALYNEQFF

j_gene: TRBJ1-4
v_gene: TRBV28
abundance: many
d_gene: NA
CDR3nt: TGTGCCAGCAGTTCAGAACTACAGGGTGGCTTTAATGAAAAACTGTTTTTT
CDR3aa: CASSSELQGGFNEKLFF

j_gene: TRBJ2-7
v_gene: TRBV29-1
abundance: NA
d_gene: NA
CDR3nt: TGCAGCGCCGTGACTGGGCTTAGCTCCTACGAGCAGTACTTC
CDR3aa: CSAVTGLSSYEQYF

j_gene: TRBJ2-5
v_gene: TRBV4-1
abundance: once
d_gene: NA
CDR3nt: TGCGCCAGCAGCCAAGAAATAGGGTCACCCCAGTACTTC
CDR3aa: CASSQEIGSPQYF

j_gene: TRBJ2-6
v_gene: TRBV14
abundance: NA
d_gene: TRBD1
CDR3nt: TGTGCCAGCAGCCAAGCGGCAGGGGGAGGGGCCAACGTCCTGACTTTC
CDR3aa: CASSQAAGGGANVLTF

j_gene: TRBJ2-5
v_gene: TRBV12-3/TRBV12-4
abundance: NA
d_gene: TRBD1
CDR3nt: TGTGCCAGCCAATCGGCAGGCAGGGGGTACGAGACCCAGTACTTC
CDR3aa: CASQSAGRGYETQYF

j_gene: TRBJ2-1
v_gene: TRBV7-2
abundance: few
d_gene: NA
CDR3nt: TGTGCCAGCAGCTTAGCCCCAGGGGAGGTCTATGAGCAGTTCTTC
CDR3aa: CASSLAPGEVYEQFF

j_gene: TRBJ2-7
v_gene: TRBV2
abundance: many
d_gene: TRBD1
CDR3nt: TGTGCCAGCAGACCGACAGGGGGGACCTACGAGCAGTACTTC
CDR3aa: CASRPTGGTYEQYF

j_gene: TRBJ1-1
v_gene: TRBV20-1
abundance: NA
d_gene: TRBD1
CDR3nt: TGCAGTGCTATCGGGACAGGCATAAATGAAGCTTTCTTT
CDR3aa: CSAIGTGINEAFF

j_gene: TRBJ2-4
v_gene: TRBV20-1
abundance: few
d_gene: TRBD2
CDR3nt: TGCAGTGCTAGAGAGGGGACTAGCCTCATTCAGTACTTC
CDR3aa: CSAREGTSLIQYF

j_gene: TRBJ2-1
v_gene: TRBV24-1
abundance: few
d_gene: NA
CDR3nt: TGTGCCACCAGTGATTTGAGCGATGAGCAGTTCTTC
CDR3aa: CATSDLSDEQFF

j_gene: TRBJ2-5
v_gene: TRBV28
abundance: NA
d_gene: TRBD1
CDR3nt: TGTGCCAGCAGTTTAACGGGACAGGGGGCGTTTGAAGAGACCCAGTACTTC
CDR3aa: CASSLTGQGAFEETQYF

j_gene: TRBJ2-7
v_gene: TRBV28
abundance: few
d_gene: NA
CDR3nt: TGTGCCACCCAGGACAGTTCTATCCCCTACGAGCAGTACTTC
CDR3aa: CATQDSSIPYEQYF

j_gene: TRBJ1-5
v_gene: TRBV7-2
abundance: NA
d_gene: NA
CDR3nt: TGTGCCAGCAGCTTCTTAGCGGGGGCGCAGAGTAAGCCCCAGCATTTT
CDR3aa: CASSFLAGAQSKPQHF

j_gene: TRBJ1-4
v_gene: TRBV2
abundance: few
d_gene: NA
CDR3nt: TGTGCCAGCCTCCGGGGGGCGAATGAAAAACTGTTTTTT
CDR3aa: CASLRGANEKLFF

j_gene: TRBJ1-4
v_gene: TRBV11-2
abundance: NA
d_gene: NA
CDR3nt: TGTGCCAGCAGCTTACCTCTAAACGGGACAAGAAATGAAAAACTGTTTTTT
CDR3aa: CASSLPLNGTRNEKLFF